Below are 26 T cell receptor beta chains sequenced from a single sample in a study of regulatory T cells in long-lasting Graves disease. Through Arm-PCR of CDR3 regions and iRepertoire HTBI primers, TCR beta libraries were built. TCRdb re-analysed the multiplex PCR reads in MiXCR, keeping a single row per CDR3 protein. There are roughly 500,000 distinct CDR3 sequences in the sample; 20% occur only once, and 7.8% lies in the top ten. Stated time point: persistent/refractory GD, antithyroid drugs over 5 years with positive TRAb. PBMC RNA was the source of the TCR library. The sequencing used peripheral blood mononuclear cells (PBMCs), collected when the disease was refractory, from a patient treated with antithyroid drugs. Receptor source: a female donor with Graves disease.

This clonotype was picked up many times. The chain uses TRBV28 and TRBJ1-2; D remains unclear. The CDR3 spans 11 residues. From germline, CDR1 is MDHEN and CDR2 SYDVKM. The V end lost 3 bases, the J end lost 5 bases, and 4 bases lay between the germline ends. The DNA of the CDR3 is TGTGCCAGCAGTTTCCGATATGGCTACACCTTC. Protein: CASSFRYGYTF.

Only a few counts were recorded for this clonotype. The DNA of the CDR3 is TGCAGTGCTGATAGGTGGCAGGGGTCTCCGGGGGAGACCCAGTACTTC. As protein: CSADRWQGSPGETQYF. The chain couples TRBV20-1 to TRBJ2-5; possibly TRBD1 for D (6 bases). The CDR3 length is 16 residues. The V gene's germline CDR1 is DFQATT and CDR2 SNEGSKA (reference sequence). Between the trimmed V and J ends, which lost 5 bases and 5 bases, there was a span of 24 bases.

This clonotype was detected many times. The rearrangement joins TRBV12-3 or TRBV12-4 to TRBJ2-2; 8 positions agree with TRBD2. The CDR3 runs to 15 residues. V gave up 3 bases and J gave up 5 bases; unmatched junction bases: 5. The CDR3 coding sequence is TGTGCCAGCAGTTTTCGGGTAGCGGGAACCGGGGAGCTGTTTTTT. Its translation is CASSFRVAGTGELFF.

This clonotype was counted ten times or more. CDR3 sequence (DNA): TGTGCCACCAGCCGACGGGACAGCTACACTGAAGCTTTCTTT. It encodes CATSRRDSYTEAFF. The chain combines TRBV15 with TRBJ1-1; 7 positions match TRBD1. The CDR3 runs to 14 residues. The germline CDR1 and CDR2 sequences are LNHNV and YYDKDF (reference sequence). V lost 5 bases, J lost 3 bases, and 6 bases stayed unmatched.

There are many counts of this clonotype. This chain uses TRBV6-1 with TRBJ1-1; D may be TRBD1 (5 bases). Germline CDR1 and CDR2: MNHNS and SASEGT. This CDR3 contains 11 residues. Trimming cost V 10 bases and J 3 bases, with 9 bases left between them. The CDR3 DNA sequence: TGTGCCACCCAGGGATACACTGAAGCTTTCTTT. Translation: CATQGYTEAFF.

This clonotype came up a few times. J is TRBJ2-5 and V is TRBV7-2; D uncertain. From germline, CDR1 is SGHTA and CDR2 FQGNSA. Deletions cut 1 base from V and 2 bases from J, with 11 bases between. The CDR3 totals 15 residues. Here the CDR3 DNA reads TGTGCCAGCAGCTTAGGGCCGGCCTCTCAAGAGACCCAGTACTTC. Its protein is CASSLGPASQETQYF.

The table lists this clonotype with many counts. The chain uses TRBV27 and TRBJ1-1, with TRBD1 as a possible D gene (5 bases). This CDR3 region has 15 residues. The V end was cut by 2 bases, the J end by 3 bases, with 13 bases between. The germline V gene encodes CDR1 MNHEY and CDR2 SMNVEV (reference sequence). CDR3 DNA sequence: TGTGCCAGCAGTTTAGTCGCAGGGTTGGACACTGAAGCTTTCTTT. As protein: CASSLVAGLDTEAFF.

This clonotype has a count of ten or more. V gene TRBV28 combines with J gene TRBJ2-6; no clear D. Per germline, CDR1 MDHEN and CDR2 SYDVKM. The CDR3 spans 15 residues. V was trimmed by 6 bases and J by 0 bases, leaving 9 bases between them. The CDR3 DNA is TGTGCCAGCAGCCTCAGACGCTCTGGGGCCAACGTCCTGACTTTC. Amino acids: CASSLRRSGANVLTF.

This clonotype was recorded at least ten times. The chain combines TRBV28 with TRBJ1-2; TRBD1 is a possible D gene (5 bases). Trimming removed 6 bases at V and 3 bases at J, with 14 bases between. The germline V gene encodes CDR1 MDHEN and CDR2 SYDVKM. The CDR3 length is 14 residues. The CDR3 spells CASSPTDNYYGYTF. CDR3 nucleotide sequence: TGTGCCAGCAGCCCGACGGACAACTACTATGGCTACACCTTC.

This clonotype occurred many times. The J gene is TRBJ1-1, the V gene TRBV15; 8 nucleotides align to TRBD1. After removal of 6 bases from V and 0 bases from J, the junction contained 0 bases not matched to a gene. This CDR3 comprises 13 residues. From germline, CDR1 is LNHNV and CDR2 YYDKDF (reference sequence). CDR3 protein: CATRDRVNTEAFF. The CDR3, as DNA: TGTGCCACCAGGGACAGGGTGAACACTGAAGCTTTCTTT.

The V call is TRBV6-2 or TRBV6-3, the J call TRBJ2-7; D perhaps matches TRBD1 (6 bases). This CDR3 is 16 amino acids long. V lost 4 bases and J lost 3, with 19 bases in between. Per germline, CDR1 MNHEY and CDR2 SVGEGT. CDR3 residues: CASSWDTRTQGYEQYF. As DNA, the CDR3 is TGTGCCAGCAGTTGGGACACCCGCACACAGGGCTACGAGCAGTACTTC.

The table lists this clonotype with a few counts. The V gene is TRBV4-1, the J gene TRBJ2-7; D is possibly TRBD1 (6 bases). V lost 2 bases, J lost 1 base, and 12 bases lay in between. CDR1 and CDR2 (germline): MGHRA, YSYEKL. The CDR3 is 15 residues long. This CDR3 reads CASSQYTGTSYEQYF. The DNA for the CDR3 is TGCGCCAGCAGCCAATATACCGGGACATCCTACGAGCAGTACTTC.

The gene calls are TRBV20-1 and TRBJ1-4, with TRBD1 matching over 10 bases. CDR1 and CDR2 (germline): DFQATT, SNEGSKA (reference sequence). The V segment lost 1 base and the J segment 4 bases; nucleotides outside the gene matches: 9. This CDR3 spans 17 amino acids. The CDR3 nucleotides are TGCAGTGCTAGAGCACCTTTACGGGACAGGGGTAATGAAAAACTGTTTTTT. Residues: CSARAPLRDRGNEKLFF.

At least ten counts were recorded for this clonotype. In nucleotides, the CDR3 is TGTGCCAGCAGCCTAGGACAGGGGGCTGAAGCTTTCTTT. It specifies CASSLGQGAEAFF. The chain uses TRBV27 and TRBJ1-1; 10 bases align to TRBD1. The V gene's germline CDR1 is MNHEY and CDR2 SMNVEV (reference sequence). The V gene end was trimmed by 6 bases and the J gene end by 6 bases; junction bases not matched to a gene: 4. There are 13 residues in the CDR3.

The CDR3 sequence: CAWSGDGNFYEQYF. DNA for the CDR3: TGTGCCTGGAGTGGGGACGGCAACTTCTACGAGCAGTACTTC. The chain couples TRBV30 to TRBJ2-7; D may correspond to TRBD1 or TRBD2 (5 bases each). This CDR3 contains 14 residues. Per the germline V gene, CDR1 is GTSNPN and CDR2 is SVGIG (reference sequence). Trimming removed 1 base at V and 3 bases at J, with 13 bases between. Filled out from reference TRBV30 and TRBJ2-7, the complete variable domain reads SQTIHQWPATLVQPVGSPLSLECTVEGTSNPNLYWYRQAAGRGLQLLFYSVGIGQISSEVPQNLSASRPQDRQFILSSKKLLLSDSGFYLCAWSGDGNFYEQYFGPGTRLTVT.

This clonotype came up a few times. This chain's CDR3 is CASSTIGYLTDTQYF. The CDR3 DNA is TGTGCCAGCAGCACCATTGGTTACCTCACAGATACGCAGTATTTT. This rearrangement joins TRBV11-2 to TRBJ2-3; D unresolved. V shed 5 bases and J shed 2 bases, with 14 bases lying between them. CDR1 and CDR2 from the germline V gene are SGHAT and FQNNGV. The CDR3 sequence is 15 residues long.

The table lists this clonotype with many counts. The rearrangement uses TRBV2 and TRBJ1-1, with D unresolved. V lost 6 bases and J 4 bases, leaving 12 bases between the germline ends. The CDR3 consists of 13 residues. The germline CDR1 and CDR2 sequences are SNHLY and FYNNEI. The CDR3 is CASRPEVGTEAFF. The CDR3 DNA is TGTGCCAGCAGGCCAGAGGTGGGCACTGAAGCTTTCTTT.

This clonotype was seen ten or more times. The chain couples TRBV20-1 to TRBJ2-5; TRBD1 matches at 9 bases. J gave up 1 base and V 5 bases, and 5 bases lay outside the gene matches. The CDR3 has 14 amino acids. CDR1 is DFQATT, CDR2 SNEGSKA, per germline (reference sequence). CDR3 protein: CSAPGTGPQETQYF. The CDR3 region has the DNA TGCAGTGCTCCCGGGACAGGGCCCCAAGAGACCCAGTACTTC.

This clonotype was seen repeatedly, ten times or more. CDR3 sequence: CSVVFGYGYTF. The CDR3 DNA sequence: TGCAGCGTTGTCTTTGGCTATGGCTACACCTTC. V usage is TRBV29-1 and J usage is TRBJ1-2; no clear D. The germline V gene has CDR1 SQVTM and CDR2 ANQGSEA. The CDR3 sequence is 11 residues long. The V and J ends lost 4 bases and 4 bases respectively, with 7 bases between them.

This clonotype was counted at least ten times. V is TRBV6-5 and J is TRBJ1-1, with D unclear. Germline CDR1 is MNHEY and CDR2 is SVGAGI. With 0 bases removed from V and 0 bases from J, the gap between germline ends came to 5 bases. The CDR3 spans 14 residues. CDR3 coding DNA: TGTGCCAGCAGTTACTCGGACGTGAACACTGAAGCTTTCTTT. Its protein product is CASSYSDVNTEAFF.

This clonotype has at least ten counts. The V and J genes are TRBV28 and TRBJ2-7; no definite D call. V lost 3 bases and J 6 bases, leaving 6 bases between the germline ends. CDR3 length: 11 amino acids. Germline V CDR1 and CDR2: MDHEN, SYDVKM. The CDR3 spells CASSFRREQYF. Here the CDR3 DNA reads TGTGCCAGCAGTTTTCGACGCGAGCAGTACTTC.

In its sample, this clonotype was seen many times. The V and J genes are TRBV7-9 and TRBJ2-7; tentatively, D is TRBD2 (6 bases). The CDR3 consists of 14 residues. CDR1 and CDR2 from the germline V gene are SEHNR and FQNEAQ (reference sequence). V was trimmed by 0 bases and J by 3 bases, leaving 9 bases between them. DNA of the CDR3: TGTGCCAGCAGCTTAGCGGCTAGCGTCTACGAGCAGTACTTC. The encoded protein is CASSLAASVYEQYF.

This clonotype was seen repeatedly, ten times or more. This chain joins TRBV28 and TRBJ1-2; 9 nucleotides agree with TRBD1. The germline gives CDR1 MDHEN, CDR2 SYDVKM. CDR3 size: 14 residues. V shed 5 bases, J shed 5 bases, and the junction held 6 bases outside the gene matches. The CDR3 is CASSLNRGRYGYTF. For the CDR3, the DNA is TGTGCCAGCAGTCTCAACAGGGGGCGATATGGCTACACCTTC.

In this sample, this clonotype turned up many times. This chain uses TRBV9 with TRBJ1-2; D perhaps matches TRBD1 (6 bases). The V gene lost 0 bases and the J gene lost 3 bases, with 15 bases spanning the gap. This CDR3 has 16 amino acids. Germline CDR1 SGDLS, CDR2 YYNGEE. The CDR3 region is CASSVDPQGSHYGYTF. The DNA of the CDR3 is TGTGCCAGCAGCGTAGACCCCCAGGGGTCCCACTATGGCTACACCTTC.

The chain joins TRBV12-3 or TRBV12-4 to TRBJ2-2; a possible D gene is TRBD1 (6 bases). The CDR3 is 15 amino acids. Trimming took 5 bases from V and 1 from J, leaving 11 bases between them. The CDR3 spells CASSPGHRNTGELFF. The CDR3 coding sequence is TGTGCCAGCAGTCCGGGACATAGGAACACCGGGGAGCTGTTTTTT.

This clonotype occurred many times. The CDR3 nucleotides are TGTGCCAGCAGCTCACGAACAGCTCAGCCCCAGCATTTT. It is translated as CASSSRTAQPQHF. The chain couples TRBV7-2 to TRBJ1-5; D unresolved. The length of the CDR3 is 13 residues. Trimming pared 4 bases from V and 6 bases from J, leaving 10 bases between. The germline V gene has CDR1 SGHTA and CDR2 FQGNSA.